This T cell receptor beta chain was sequenced in a study of CD8 T cells in Susac syndrome. Reverse transcription of roughly 0.45 to 1 ug RNA was performed with random hexamers. TCRdb independently ran MiXCR on the immunoSEQ multiplex PCR reads; one entry per CDR3 protein. The sample includes 170,000 or so distinct CDR3 sequences, roughly 95% of them seen just once. The CDR3 extends over 17 amino acids. Germline V lookup: CDR1 LNHNV, CDR2 YYDKDF (reference sequence). J lost 4 bases, V lost 2 bases, and 9 bases had no gene match. The rearrangement links TRBV15 to TRBJ1-5, with TRBD1 identical over 9 bases. This TCR was sampled from a human donor with Susac syndrome. The sample consisted of CD4+ T cells from PBMCs. CDR3 amino acids: CATSRRRTGEFNQPQHF. For the CDR3, the DNA is TGTGCCACCAGCAGACGTCGGACAGGGGAATTTAATCAGCCCCAGCATTTT.